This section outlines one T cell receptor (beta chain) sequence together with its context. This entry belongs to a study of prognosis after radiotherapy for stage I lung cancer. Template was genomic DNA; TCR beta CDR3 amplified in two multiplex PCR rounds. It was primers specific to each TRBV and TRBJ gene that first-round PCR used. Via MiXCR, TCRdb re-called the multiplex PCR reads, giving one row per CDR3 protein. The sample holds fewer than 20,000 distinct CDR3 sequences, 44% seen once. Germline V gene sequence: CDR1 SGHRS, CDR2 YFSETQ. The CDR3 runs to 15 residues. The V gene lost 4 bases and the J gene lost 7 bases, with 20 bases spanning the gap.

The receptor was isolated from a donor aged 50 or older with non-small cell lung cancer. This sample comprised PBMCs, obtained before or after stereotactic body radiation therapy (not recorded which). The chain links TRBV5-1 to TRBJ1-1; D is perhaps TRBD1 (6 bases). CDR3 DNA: TGCGCCAGCAGCGGAACCGGGACAAGCAAGGGTGAAGCTTTCTTT. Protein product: CASSGTGTSKGEAFF.